This is a list of T cell receptor beta chains from one sample in a study of cytomegalovirus exposure and HLA in healthy donors. Produced via immunoSEQ multiplex PCR; TCRdb's table is partial and in-frame only. The repertoire has fewer than 350,000 clones, around 90% of them found once; the top ten carry 2% to 3%. The sequenced material came from PBMCs. The receptors stem from a woman between 18 and 30 years old in good health and CMV-seronegative. Both conserved end residues are part of each CDR3. A D gene is named only where the DNA matches it firmly. Some rows mark clone size as missing; the rest say once, few, many or name a class of expanded clone.

cdr3_aa,cdr3_nt,j_call,v_call,clone_size,d_call
CASSLGAGGYNEQFF,TGTGCCAGCAGCTTGGGAGCGGGGGGCTACAATGAGCAGTTCTTC,TRBJ2-1,TRBV5-4,NA,TRBD2
CASSYGQTYEQYF,TGTGCCAGCAGTTACGGACAGACCTACGAGCAGTACTTC,TRBJ2-7,TRBV6-5,few,NA
CASTGLAGVGGNEQFF,TGTGCCAGCACAGGTCTAGCGGGGGTGGGTGGTAATGAGCAGTTCTTC,TRBJ2-1,TRBV2,NA,TRBD2
CASSGGLRDRGPNEQFF,TGTGCCAGCAGCGGAGGACTCCGGGACAGGGGGCCCAATGAGCAGTTCTTC,TRBJ2-1,TRBV5-4,NA,TRBD1
CASSVGRSFSGNTIYF,TGTGCCAGCAGCGTAGGTAGAAGCTTCTCTGGAAACACCATATATTTT,TRBJ1-3,TRBV9,NA,NA
CASSYSKAPADSPLHF,TGTGCCAGCAGTTACTCGAAGGCACCAGCGGATTCACCCCTCCACTTT,TRBJ1-6,TRBV6-6,once,NA
CASSLGQGLGEQYF,TGTGCCAGCAGCTTGGGGCAGGGGCTAGGAGAGCAGTACTTC,TRBJ2-5,TRBV5-6,NA,NA
CASSPRQGATNEKLFF,TGTGCCAGTAGTCCCAGACAGGGCGCAACTAATGAAAAACTGTTTTTT,TRBJ1-4,TRBV19,NA,TRBD1
CASSLNGQYNQPQHF,TGCGCCAGCAGCTTAAACGGACAGTATAATCAGCCCCAGCATTTT,TRBJ1-5,TRBV5-1,NA,NA
CASSSSVSSYNEQFF,TGTGCCAGCAGCTCATCCGTTAGCTCCTACAATGAGCAGTTCTTC,TRBJ2-1,TRBV11-3,NA,NA
CASSPEGGNTGELFF,TGTGCCAGCAGTCCCGAAGGGGGGAACACCGGGGAGCTGTTTTTT,TRBJ2-2,TRBV6-4,medium-sized,NA
CSVVGRFGSEQFF,TGCAGCGTTGTCGGTCGGTTCGGGAGTGAGCAGTTCTTC,TRBJ2-1,TRBV29-1,once,NA
CASSFSPEDEQFF,TGTGCCAGCAGCTTTTCACCGGAGGATGAGCAGTTCTTC,TRBJ2-1,TRBV7-2,NA,NA
CASRPGQINQPQHF,TGTGCCAGCAGGCCGGGACAGATAAATCAGCCCCAGCATTTT,TRBJ1-5,TRBV6-1,NA,TRBD1
CASSPTGIPPNTEAFF,TGTGCCAGCAGCCCTACAGGGATTCCTCCGAACACTGAAGCTTTCTTT,TRBJ1-1,TRBV2,NA,NA
CATSILSGPQGSYEQYF,TGTGCCACCAGTATATTAAGCGGGCCTCAAGGGAGCTACGAGCAGTACTTC,TRBJ2-7,TRBV15,NA,NA
CASSEYGADIAKNIQYF,TGTGCCAGCAGTGAGTATGGTGCAGACATAGCCAAAAACATTCAGTACTTC,TRBJ2-4,TRBV2,NA,NA
CASSAFAIGNEQFF,TGTGCCAGCAGCGCTTTCGCTATTGGCAATGAGCAGTTCTTC,TRBJ2-1,TRBV6-5,NA,NA
CASSLGGDYGYTF,TGTGCCAGCAGCTTAGGGGGGGACTATGGCTACACCTTC,TRBJ1-2,TRBV7-9,once,NA